Following are 23 T cell receptor beta chains from one sample sequenced in a study of blood T cell repertoires in COVID-19. Using immunoSEQ multiplex PCR, the repertoire was profiled, and TCRdb retains in-frame clones only, with some absent. This sample yields fewer than 300,000 clones, of which about 91% are seen a single time; 2% to 3% belongs to the top ten. Sequenced sample: peripheral blood. These receptors were obtained from a person aged 18 to 30 with COVID-19, enrolled during active disease.

The chain links TRBV27 to TRBJ2-3, with TRBD2 matching 11 bases. The CDR3 has 16 amino acids. The germline CDR1 and CDR2 sequences are MNHEY and SMNVEV (reference sequence). Trimming took 8 bases from V and 5 from J; bases not matched to a gene: 12. The DNA for the CDR3 is TGTGCCAGCGGCTCCCTCGGGACTAGCGGTATAGATACGCAGTATTTT. As protein: CASGSLGTSGIDTQYF.

The rearrangement joins TRBV10-1 to TRBJ2-7; 8 bases are a match to TRBD2. Looked up from germline, CDR1 is WNHNN and CDR2 is SYGVQD (reference sequence). The junction had 8 bases not matched to a gene; V was cut back by 11 bases and J by 5 bases. The CDR3 spans 12 residues. In nucleotides, the CDR3 is TGCGCCGGCTTGGCGGGGGGTGACGAGCAGTACTTC. Its protein is CAGLAGGDEQYF.

The chain employs TRBV30 and TRBJ2-7, with 11 bases aligning to TRBD2. Germline CDR1 reads GTSNPN; CDR2 reads SVGIG (reference sequence). This CDR3 has 17 residues. V was clipped by 0 bases and J by 2 bases; unmatched bases: 9. The DNA of the CDR3 is TGTGCCTGGAGTGTGGGGCTCCTAGCGGGAGGAGCCTACGAGCAGTACTTC. Protein product: CAWSVGLLAGGAYEQYF.

V usage is TRBV28 and J usage is TRBJ2-1; possibly TRBD2 for D (5 bases). CDR3 length: 12 residues. Trimming stripped 5 bases from V and 10 bases from J, with 12 bases between. CDR1 and CDR2 (germline): MDHEN, SYDVKM. This CDR3 reads CASSTPPGEQFF. CDR3 DNA: TGTGCCAGCAGTACCCCCCCGGGGGAGCAGTTCTTC.

CDR3 amino acids: CASSQMGGQPTDYGYTF. The CDR3 DNA follows: TGCGCCAGCAGTCAAATGGGGGGACAGCCTACCGACTATGGCTACACCTTC. The rearrangement joins TRBV23-1 to TRBJ1-2, with 7 nucleotides matching TRBD1. TRBV23-1 is an ORF, and what it does is uncertain. The CDR3 covers 17 residues. J was trimmed by 3 bases and V by 2 bases; bases with no gene match: 12.

J is TRBJ2-2 and V is TRBV11-2; 7 nucleotides match TRBD2. The CDR3 extends over 14 amino acids. The V segment lost 8 bases and the J segment 1 base; nucleotides outside the gene matches: 4. CDR1 and CDR2 from the germline V gene are SGHAT and FQNNGV. Here the CDR3 reads CASFAGVNTGELFF. As DNA, the CDR3 is TGTGCCAGCTTTGCGGGAGTGAACACCGGGGAGCTGTTTTTT.

The table lists this clone with a count of one. V gene TRBV5-1 combines with J gene TRBJ1-4; D is perhaps TRBD1 (6 bases). V lost 4 bases and J 7 bases, leaving 8 bases between the germline ends. This CDR3 comprises 12 residues. Germline CDR1 SGHRS, CDR2 YFSETQ. The CDR3 sequence is CASSGRGEKLFF. CDR3 DNA: TGCGCCAGCAGCGGCAGGGGTGAAAAACTGTTTTTT.

V and J are TRBV15 and TRBJ1-1; perhaps TRBD1 as D (5 bases). This CDR3 is 16 amino acids long. Germline V gene data show CDR1 as LNHNV and CDR2 as YYDKDF (reference sequence). Trimming took off 1 base at V and 4 bases at J, with 16 bases between the two ends. In DNA, the CDR3 is TGTGCCACCAGCAGAGCCCGGGGACTTCTGGGCACTGAAGCTTTCTTT. This gives the protein CATSRARGLLGTEAFF.

This clone was counted a single time. This sequence joins TRBV7-9 and TRBJ2-1, with 12 bases lining up with TRBD2. V lost 6 bases to trimming and J lost 4 bases; unmatched junction nucleotides: 4. Per the germline V gene, CDR1 is SEHNR and CDR2 is FQNEAQ (reference sequence). There are 15 residues in the CDR3. In DNA, the CDR3 is TGTGCCAGCAGTCGTGGACTAGCGGGGTACAATGAGCAGTTCTTC. Translating gives CASSRGLAGYNEQFF.

This chain joins TRBV5-1 and TRBJ1-6, with D tentatively TRBD1 (5 bases). The CDR3 is made up of 18 amino acids. Trimming took 5 bases from V and 0 from J, leaving 18 bases between them. Germline-derived CDR1 and CDR2 are SGHRS and YFSETQ. CDR3 nucleotides: TGCGCCAGCAGTCTGGAAGGGGCAGATAGCTCCTATAATTCACCCCTCCACTTT. Residues: CASSLEGADSSYNSPLHF. Looking up the rest from reference TRBV5-1 and TRBJ1-6 gives the full variable domain: KAGVTQTPRYLIKTRGQQVTLSCSPISGHRSVSWYQQTPGQGLQFLFEYFSETQRNKGNFPGRFSGRQFSNSRSEMNVSTLELGDSALYLCASSLEGADSSYNSPLHFGNGTRLTVT.

J is TRBJ2-2 and V is TRBV9, with D unresolved. This CDR3 is built from 14 residues. With 0 bases removed from V and 9 bases from J, the gap between germline ends came to 12 bases. The germline CDR1 and CDR2 sequences are SGDLS and YYNGEE. CDR3 sequence (DNA): TGTGCCAGCAGCGTAGCGCCCGGTGACTGGGAGCTGTTTTTT. Protein: CASSVAPGDWELFF.

This chain joins TRBV5-1 and TRBJ2-7, with 8 bases aligning to TRBD1. V gave up 1 base and J gave up 1 base; unmatched junction bases: 4. The CDR3 covers 15 residues. Germline V CDR1 and CDR2: SGHRS, YFSETQ. CDR3 in DNA: TGCGCCAGCAGCTTGAGCCAGGGGGCATCCTACGAGCAGTACTTC. Encoded protein: CASSLSQGASYEQYF.

The chain recombines TRBV10-2 with TRBJ2-7, with TRBD2 as a possible D gene (6 bases). V lost 6 bases, J lost 0 bases, and 12 bases lay in between. CDR3 length: 14 residues. Germline V gene data show CDR1 as WSHSY and CDR2 as SAAADI. The CDR3 spells CASRPGLSSYEQYF. CDR3 in DNA: TGCGCCAGCAGACCGGGACTGAGCTCCTACGAGCAGTACTTC.

The chain joins TRBV15 to TRBJ2-2; D might be TRBD2 (6 bases). In germline, CDR1 is LNHNV, CDR2 YYDKDF (reference sequence). V was trimmed by 1 base and J by 2 bases, leaving 11 bases between them. The CDR3 has 16 amino acids. This chain's CDR3 is CATSRVRDSNTGELFF. The CDR3, as DNA: TGTGCCACCAGCAGAGTCCGGGACTCTAACACCGGGGAGCTGTTTTTT. Full variable domain (outside the CDR3, taken from reference TRBV15 and TRBJ2-2): DAMVIQNPRYQVTQFGKPVTLSCSQTLNHNVMYWYQQKSSQAPKLLFHYYDKDFNNEADTPDNFQSRRPNTSFCFLDIRSPGLGDTAMYLCATSRVRDSNTGELFFGEGSRLTVL.

J is TRBJ2-5 and V is TRBV28; 9 bases align to TRBD2. Germline CDR1 is MDHEN and CDR2 is SYDVKM. The V and J ends lost 3 bases and 0 bases, in that order; junction bases with no gene match: 2. The CDR3 has 15 residues. The chain's CDR3 is CASSLTSGYQETQYF. The DNA for the CDR3 is TGTGCCAGCAGTTTGACTAGCGGCTACCAAGAGACCCAGTACTTC.

A few counts support this clone. The gene calls are TRBV11-2 and TRBJ2-7; D is undetermined. V lost 2 bases to trimming and J lost 3 bases, with 17 bases between them. The germline V gene has CDR1 SGHAT and CDR2 FQNNGV. This CDR3 region has 16 residues. Here the CDR3 DNA reads TGTGCCAGCAGCTTATCGCTGGGCGAAGGAAACTACGAGCAGTACTTC. Protein product: CASSLSLGEGNYEQYF.

In DNA, the CDR3 is TGTGCCAGCAGGACTAGCTACAATGAGCAGTTCTTC. It yields the protein CASRTSYNEQFF. The chain is built from TRBV2 and TRBJ2-1; the D gene is possibly TRBD2 (6 bases). Germline lookup yields CDR1 SNHLY and CDR2 FYNNEI. The CDR3 covers 12 residues. The V and J ends lost 6 bases and 3 bases respectively, with 6 bases between them. Full variable domain (rest looked up from reference TRBV2 and TRBJ2-1): EPEVTQTPSHQVTQMGQEVILRCVPISNHLYFYWYRQILGQKVEFLVSFYNNEISEKSEIFDDQFSVERPDGSNFTLKIRSTKLEDSAMYFCASRTSYNEQFFGPGTRLTVL.

This clone has a single count. The chain recombines TRBV12-3 or TRBV12-4 with TRBJ2-3; TRBD2 is a possible D gene (5 bases). The V gene lost 0 bases and the J gene lost 5 bases, with 6 bases spanning the gap. CDR3 size: 13 residues. CDR3 sequence (DNA): TGTGCCAGCAGTTTAGCGGGAGTAGATACGCAGTATTTT. This codes for CASSLAGVDTQYF.

This clone was counted a few times. The chain uses TRBV5-8 and TRBJ1-2; 7 nucleotides line up with TRBD1. Unmatched junction bases numbered 4, after V lost 1 base and J lost 4 bases. The CDR3 runs 14 residues. Germline CDR1 and CDR2: SGHTS and YDEGEE. CDR3 residues: CASSLRGRTYGYTF. The DNA for the CDR3 is TGTGCCAGCAGCTTGAGGGGGCGCACCTATGGCTACACCTTC.

For the CDR3, the DNA is TGTGCCAGCAGCTATTCGGGCCGCACGGGGGGAGGAAGCGATGAGCAGTTCTTC. This codes for CASSYSGRTGGGSDEQFF. The chain carries TRBV5-4 and TRBJ2-1; TRBD2 aligns across 7 bases. The germline V gene encodes CDR1 SGHNT and CDR2 YYREEE (reference sequence). The CDR3 is 18 residues long. With V trimmed by 3 bases and J by 8 bases, 20 bases remained unmatched. Combining the CDR3 with reference TRBV5-4 and TRBJ2-1 gives the whole variable domain ETGVTQSPTHLIKTRGQQVTLRCSSQSGHNTVSWYQQALGQGPQFIFQYYREEENGRGNFPPRFSGLQFPNYSSELNVNALELDDSALYLCASSYSGRTGGGSDEQFFGPGTRLTVL.

The gene calls are TRBV7-9 and TRBJ1-3; D is undetermined. Between the trimmed V and J ends, which lost 2 bases and 5 bases, there was a span of 10 bases. The CDR3 extends over 14 amino acids. Germline values: CDR1 SEHNR, CDR2 FQNEAQ (reference sequence). The CDR3 protein is CASSLIPGRNTIYF. For the CDR3, the DNA is TGTGCCAGCAGCTTAATTCCGGGGAGAAACACCATATATTTT.

V gene TRBV19 combines with J gene TRBJ2-1, with 13 bases that match TRBD2. The V gene's germline CDR1 is LNHDA and CDR2 SQIVND (reference sequence). The CDR3 is 16 amino acids. V lost 1 base to trimming and J lost 5 bases; unmatched junction nucleotides: 2. In DNA form, the CDR3 reads TGTGCCAGTAGTATAGGGGGACTAGCGGGGAACAATGAGCAGTTCTTC. Translated, it gives CASSIGGLAGNNEQFF. Supplemented by reference TRBV19 and TRBJ2-1, the full variable domain reads DGGITQSPKYLFRKEGQNVTLSCEQNLNHDAMYWYRQDPGQGLRLIYYSQIVNDFQKGDIAEGYSVSREKKESFPLTVTSAQKNPTAFYLCASSIGGLAGNNEQFFGPGTRLTVL.

The genes are TRBV27 and TRBJ2-7, with 10 nucleotides matching TRBD2. The ends lost 6 bases at V and 5 bases at J; junction bases unmatched: 7. In germline, CDR1 is MNHEY, CDR2 SMNVEV (reference sequence). The CDR3 runs to 14 residues. CDR3 sequence reads: CASSTAGGGHEQYF. The CDR3 DNA reads TGTGCCAGCAGCACAGCGGGAGGGGGCCACGAGCAGTACTTC.